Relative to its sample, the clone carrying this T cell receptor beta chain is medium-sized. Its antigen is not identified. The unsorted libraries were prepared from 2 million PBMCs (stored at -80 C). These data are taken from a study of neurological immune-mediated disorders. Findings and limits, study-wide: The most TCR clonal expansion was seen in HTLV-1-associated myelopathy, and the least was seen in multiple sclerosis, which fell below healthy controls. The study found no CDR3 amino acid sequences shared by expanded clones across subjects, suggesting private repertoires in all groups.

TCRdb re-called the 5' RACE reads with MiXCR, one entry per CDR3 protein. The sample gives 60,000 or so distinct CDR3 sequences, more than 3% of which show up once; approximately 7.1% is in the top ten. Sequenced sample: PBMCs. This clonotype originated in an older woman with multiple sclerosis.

CDR3 bases: TGCGCCAGCAAGGGACAGAGTAACTACGAGCAGTACTTC. It codes for CASKGQSNYEQYF. The chain employs TRBV5-1 and TRBJ2-7; 7 bases fit TRBD1. The CDR3 totals 13 residues. Germline CDR1 reads SGHRS; CDR2 reads YFSETQ. The junction had 6 bases not matched to a gene; V was cut back by 6 bases and J by 3 bases.